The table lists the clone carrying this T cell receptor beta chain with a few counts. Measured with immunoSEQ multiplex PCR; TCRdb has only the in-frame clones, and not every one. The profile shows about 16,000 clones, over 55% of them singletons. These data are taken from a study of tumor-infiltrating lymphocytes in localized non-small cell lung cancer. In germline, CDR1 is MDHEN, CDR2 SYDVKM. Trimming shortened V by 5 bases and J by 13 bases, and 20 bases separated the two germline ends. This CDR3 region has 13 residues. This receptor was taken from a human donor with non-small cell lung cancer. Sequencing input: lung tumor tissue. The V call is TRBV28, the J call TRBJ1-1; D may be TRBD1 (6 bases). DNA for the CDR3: TGTGCCAGCAGTAGGGGGTCGGGACCCTCTGTTTTCTTT. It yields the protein CASSRGSGPSVFF.